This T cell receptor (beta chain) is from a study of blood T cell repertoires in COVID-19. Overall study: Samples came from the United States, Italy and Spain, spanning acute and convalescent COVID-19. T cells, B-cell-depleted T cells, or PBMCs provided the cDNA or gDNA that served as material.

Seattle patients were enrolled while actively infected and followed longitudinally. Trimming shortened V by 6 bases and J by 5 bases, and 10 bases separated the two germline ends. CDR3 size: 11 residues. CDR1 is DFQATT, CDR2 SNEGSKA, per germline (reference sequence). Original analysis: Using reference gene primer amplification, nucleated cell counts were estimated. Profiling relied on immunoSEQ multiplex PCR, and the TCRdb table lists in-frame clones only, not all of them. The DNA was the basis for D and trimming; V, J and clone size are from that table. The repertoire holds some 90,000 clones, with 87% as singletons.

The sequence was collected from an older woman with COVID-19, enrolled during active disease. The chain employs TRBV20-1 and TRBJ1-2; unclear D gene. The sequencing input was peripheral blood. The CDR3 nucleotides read TGCAGTGCCAACACCGCATATGGCTACACCTTC. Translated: CSANTAYGYTF.